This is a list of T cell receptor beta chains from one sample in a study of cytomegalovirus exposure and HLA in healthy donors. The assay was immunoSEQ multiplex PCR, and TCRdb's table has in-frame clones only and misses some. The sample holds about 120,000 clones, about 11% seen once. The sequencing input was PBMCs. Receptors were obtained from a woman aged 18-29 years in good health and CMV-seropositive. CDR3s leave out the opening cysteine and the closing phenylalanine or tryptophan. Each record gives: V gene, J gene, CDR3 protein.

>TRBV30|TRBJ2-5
AWSALGGDETQY
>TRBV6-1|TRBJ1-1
ASTINTEAF
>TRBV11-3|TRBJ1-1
ASSSYTNTEAF
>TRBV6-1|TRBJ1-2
ASSDPGYGYT
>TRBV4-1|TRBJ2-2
ASSQDPMDRVTGELF
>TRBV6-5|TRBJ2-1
ASRQLAGYNEQF
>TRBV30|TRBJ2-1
AWREQGARYNEQF
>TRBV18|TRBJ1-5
ASSKTGTGLNQPQH
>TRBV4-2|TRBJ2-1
ASQEGGNEQF
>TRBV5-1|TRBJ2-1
ASSLLPGTYNEQF
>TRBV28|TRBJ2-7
ASSLSGEQY
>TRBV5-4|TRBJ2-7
ASSLAASGIFHEQY
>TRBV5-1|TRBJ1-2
ASSLPDTSPYGYT
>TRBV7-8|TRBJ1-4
ASSTGAGGEKLF